Shown below are 13 T cell receptor beta chains from a single sample sequenced in a study of radiotherapy plus CTLA-4 blockade in lung cancer. TCRdb's copy holds only in-frame clones and misses some; the assay was immunoSEQ multiplex PCR. The sample lists 55,000 to 80,000 clones, around 90% occurring once. Sequenced material: peripheral blood, taken from a patient treated with radiotherapy plus ipilimumab. The receptors derive from a human donor with non-small cell lung cancer that progressed on radiotherapy plus ipilimumab.

The chain is built from TRBV7-2 and TRBJ1-2; D is unresolved. The CDR3 is 15 amino acids. Trimming took 3 bases from V and 4 from J, leaving 15 bases between them. Germline V CDR1 and CDR2: SGHTA, FQGNSA. The CDR3: CASSFHSFPGYGYTF. CDR3 DNA: TGTGCCAGCAGCTTTCATTCATTCCCAGGCTATGGCTACACCTTC.

V is TRBV6-5 and J is TRBJ1-1; D is ambiguous. This CDR3 is built from 15 residues. Germline lookup yields CDR1 MNHEY and CDR2 SVGAGI. V dropped 0 bases and J dropped 1 base, with 9 bases sitting between them. The CDR3 nucleotides read TGTGCCAGCAGTTACTCGGTGCAGCAGAACACTGAAGCTTTCTTT. It yields the protein CASSYSVQQNTEAFF.

The J gene is TRBJ2-1, the V gene TRBV6-5; 8 nucleotides align to TRBD2. Germline CDR1 and CDR2: MNHEY and SVGAGI. After removal of 4 bases from V and 10 bases from J, the junction contained 6 bases not matched to a gene. The CDR3 has 13 residues. The CDR3 coding sequence is TGTGCCAGCAGTTCAGCGGGGGTTTCGGAGCAGTTCTTC. Encoded protein: CASSSAGVSEQFF.

The chain uses TRBV2 and TRBJ2-5; D is undetermined. The J call is uncertain, as TRBJ2-7 better fits the DNA end. The CDR3 is made up of 14 amino acids. Per germline, CDR1 SNHLY and CDR2 FYNNEI. The CDR3 DNA is TGTGCCAGCAGTGACATAGCTGGTGGCTACGAGCAGTACTTC. Protein product: CASSDIAGGYEQYF.

This clone was counted once. The V call is TRBV19, the J call TRBJ2-5; TRBD1 might be the D (5 bases). Germline V gene lookup returns CDR1 LNHDA and CDR2 SQIVND (reference sequence). V was pared by 10 bases and J by 4 bases, with 10 bases between. CDR3 length: 11 amino acids. The CDR3 region has the DNA TGTGCCACAGGGTCGGTAGAGACCCAGTACTTC. Translated, it gives CATGSVETQYF.

This chain connects TRBV6-5 to TRBJ2-3; maybe TRBD2 (5 bases). Per the germline V gene, CDR1 is MNHEY and CDR2 is SVGAGI. V was trimmed by 10 bases and J by 0 bases, leaving 14 bases between them. The CDR3 length is 14 residues. As DNA, the CDR3 is TGTGCCACCGGGGAGCCAGTAAGCACAGATACGCAGTATTTT. Translated, it gives CATGEPVSTDTQYF.

The chain employs TRBV14 and TRBJ2-1; TRBD2 matches 8 bases. In germline, CDR1 is SGHDN, CDR2 FVKESK. This CDR3 is 15 amino acids long. V dropped 6 bases and J dropped 0; count of bases not matched to a gene: 4. The CDR3 DNA reads TGTGCCAGCAGTCTCACTAGCGGCTCCTACAATGAGCAGTTCTTC. Translating it yields CASSLTSGSYNEQFF.

This chain links TRBV18 with TRBJ1-1; D perhaps matches TRBD1 (6 bases). Germline V gene sequence: CDR1 KGHSH, CDR2 LQKENI. Trimming removed 4 bases from V and 1 base from J, with 10 bases in between. This CDR3 has 14 residues. The CDR3 protein is CASSHRDKNTEAFF. The DNA for the CDR3 is TGTGCCAGCTCACACCGGGACAAGAACACTGAAGCTTTCTTT. Using reference TRBV18 and TRBJ1-1 for the parts outside the CDR3, the full variable domain is NAGVMQNPRHLVRRRGQEARLRCSPMKGHSHVYWYRQLPEEGLKFMVYLQKENIIDESGMPKERFSAEFPKEGPSILRIQQVVRGDSAAYFCASSHRDKNTEAFFGQGTRLTVV.

This clone was seen once. The CDR3 bases are TGTGCCAGCAGCTTGGCCGGGGGGGGCAGGACTGAAGCTTTCTTT. Translation: CASSLAGGGRTEAFF. The rearrangement uses TRBV5-8 and TRBJ1-1; possible D gene TRBD1, 6 bases. CDR1 is SGHTS and CDR2 is YDEGEE in the germline V gene. CDR3 length: 15 residues. Trimming shortened V by 0 bases and J by 5 bases, and 14 bases separated the two germline ends. The complete variable domain, with remaining parts taken from reference TRBV5-8 and TRBJ1-1, reads EAGVTQSPTHLIKTRGQQATLRCSPISGHTSVYWYQQALGLGLQFLLWYDEGEERNRGNFPPRFSGRQFPNYSSELNVNALELEDSALYLCASSLAGGGRTEAFFGQGTRLTVV.

V and J are TRBV5-1 and TRBJ2-5; TRBD2 agrees at 9 bases. This CDR3 is built from 15 residues. CDR1 and CDR2 from the germline V gene are SGHRS and YFSETQ. The ends lost 4 bases at V and 2 bases at J; junction bases unmatched: 6. Here the CDR3 DNA reads TGCGCCAGCAGCCCCGGACTAGCGCCACAAGAGACCCAGTACTTC. As protein: CASSPGLAPQETQYF.

The chain employs TRBV9 and TRBJ2-1; D unclear. V lost 4 bases and J lost 6, with 14 bases in between. Germline V CDR1 and CDR2: SGDLS, YYNGEE. CDR3 length equals 14 residues. For the CDR3, the DNA is TGTGCCAGCAGCACCACCTTGGTTGTCAATGAGCAGTTCTTC. Encoded protein: CASSTTLVVNEQFF.

V gene TRBV25-1 combines with J gene TRBJ2-5; unclear D gene. The V end was cut by 2 bases, the J end by 3 bases, with 22 bases between. The CDR3 has 18 amino acids. Looked up from germline, CDR1 is MGHDK and CDR2 is SYGVNS. DNA of the CDR3: TGTGCCAGCAGTGAAGGCATAGACCTCATCACCGAGAAAGAGACCCAGTACTTC. It is translated as CASSEGIDLITEKETQYF.

This chain links TRBV6-6 with TRBJ1-3, with 8 bases fitting TRBD1. The CDR3 has 15 residues. CDR1 MNHNY and CDR2 SVGAGI come from the germline V gene (reference sequence). With V trimmed by 2 bases and J by 4 bases, 4 bases remained unmatched. CDR3 region: CASSYRTGSGNTIYF. In DNA, the CDR3 is TGTGCCAGCAGTTACCGGACAGGGTCCGGAAACACCATATATTTT.